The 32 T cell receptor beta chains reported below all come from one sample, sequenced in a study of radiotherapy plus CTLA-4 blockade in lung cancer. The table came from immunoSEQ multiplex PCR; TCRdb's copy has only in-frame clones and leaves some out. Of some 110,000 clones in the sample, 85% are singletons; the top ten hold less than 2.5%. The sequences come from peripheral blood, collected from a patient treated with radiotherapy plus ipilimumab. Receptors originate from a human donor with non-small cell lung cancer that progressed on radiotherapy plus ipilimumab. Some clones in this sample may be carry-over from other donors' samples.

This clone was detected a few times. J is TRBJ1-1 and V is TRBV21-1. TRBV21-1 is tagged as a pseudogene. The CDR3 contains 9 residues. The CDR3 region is CASSKSGPF. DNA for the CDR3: TGTGCCAGCAGCAAATCGGGACCATTC.

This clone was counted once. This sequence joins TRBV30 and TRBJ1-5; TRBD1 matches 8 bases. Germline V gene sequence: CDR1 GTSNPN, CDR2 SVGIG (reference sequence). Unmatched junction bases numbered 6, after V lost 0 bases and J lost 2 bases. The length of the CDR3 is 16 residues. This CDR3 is CAWSVIGGQGNQPQHF. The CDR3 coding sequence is TGTGCCTGGAGTGTCATAGGGGGACAGGGCAATCAGCCCCAGCATTTT.

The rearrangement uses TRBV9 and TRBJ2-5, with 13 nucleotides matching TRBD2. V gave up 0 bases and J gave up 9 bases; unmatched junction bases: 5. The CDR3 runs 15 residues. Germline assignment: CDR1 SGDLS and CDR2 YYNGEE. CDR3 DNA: TGTGCCAGCAGCGTAGCTTGGACTAGCGGGGGAGCCCAGTACTTC. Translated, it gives CASSVAWTSGGAQYF.

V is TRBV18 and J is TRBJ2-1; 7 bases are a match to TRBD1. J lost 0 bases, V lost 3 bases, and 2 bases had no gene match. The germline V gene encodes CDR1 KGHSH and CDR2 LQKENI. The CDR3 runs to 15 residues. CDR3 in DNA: TGTGCCAGCTCACCGAGACAGGGCTCCTACAATGAGCAGTTCTTC. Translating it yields CASSPRQGSYNEQFF. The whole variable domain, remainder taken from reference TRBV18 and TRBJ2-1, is NAGVMQNPRHLVRRRGQEARLRCSPMKGHSHVYWYRQLPEEGLKFMVYLQKENIIDESGMPKERFSAEFPKEGPSILRIQQVVRGDSAAYFCASSPRQGSYNEQFFGPGTRLTVL.

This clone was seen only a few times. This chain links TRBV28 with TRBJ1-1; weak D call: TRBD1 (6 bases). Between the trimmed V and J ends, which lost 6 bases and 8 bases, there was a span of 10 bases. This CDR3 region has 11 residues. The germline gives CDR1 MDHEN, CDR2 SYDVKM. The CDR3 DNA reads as TGTGCCAGCAGAACAGGGATAGAAGCTTTCTTT. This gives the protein CASRTGIEAFF.

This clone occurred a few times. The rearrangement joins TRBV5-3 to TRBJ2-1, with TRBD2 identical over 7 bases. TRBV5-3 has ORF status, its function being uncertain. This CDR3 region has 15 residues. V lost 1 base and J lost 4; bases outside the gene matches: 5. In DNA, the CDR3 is TGTGCCAGAAGCTTGAGGACTAGAAGATACAATGAGCAGTTCTTC. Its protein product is CARSLRTRRYNEQFF.

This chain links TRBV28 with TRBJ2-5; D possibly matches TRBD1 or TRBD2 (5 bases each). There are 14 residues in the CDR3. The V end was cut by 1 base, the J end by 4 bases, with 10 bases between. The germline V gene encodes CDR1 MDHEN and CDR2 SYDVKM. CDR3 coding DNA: TGTGCCAGCAGTTTATTGGGACGGTTAGAGACCCAGTACTTC. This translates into CASSLLGRLETQYF.

The chain's CDR3 is CASSPDNGQGRAFF. The CDR3, as DNA: TGTGCCAGCAGCCCAGATAACGGACAGGGTCGAGCTTTCTTT. V and J are TRBV7-2 and TRBJ1-1, with TRBD1 identical over 8 bases. V dropped 5 bases and J dropped 10; count of bases not matched to a gene: 12. This CDR3 is built from 14 residues. CDR1 and CDR2 from the germline V gene are SGHTA and FQGNSA. Filled out from reference TRBV7-2 and TRBJ1-1, the complete variable domain reads GAGVSQSPSNKVTEKGKDVELRCDPISGHTALYWYRQSLGQGLEFLIYFQGNSAPDKSGLPSDRFSAERTGGSVSTLTIQRTQQEDSAVYLCASSPDNGQGRAFFGQGTRLTVV.

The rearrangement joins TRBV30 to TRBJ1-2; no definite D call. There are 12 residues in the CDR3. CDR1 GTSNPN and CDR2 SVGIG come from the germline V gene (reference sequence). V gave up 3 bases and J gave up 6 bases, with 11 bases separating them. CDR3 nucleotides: TGTGCCTGGAGCGGAGGCCTGGATGGCTACACCTTC. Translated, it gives CAWSGGLDGYTF.

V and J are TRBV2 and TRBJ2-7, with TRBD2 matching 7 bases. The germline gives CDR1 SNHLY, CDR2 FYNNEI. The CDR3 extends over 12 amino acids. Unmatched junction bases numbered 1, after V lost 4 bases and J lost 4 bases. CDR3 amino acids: CASSVGGYEQYF. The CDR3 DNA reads TGTGCCAGCAGTGTGGGGGGGTACGAGCAGTACTTC.

The CDR3: CASRYTGGGDTEAFF. CDR3 bases: TGTGCCAGCAGATATACAGGGGGCGGGGACACTGAAGCTTTCTTT. The chain carries TRBV2 and TRBJ1-1; 9 nucleotides line up with TRBD1. There are 15 residues in the CDR3. Germline V gene sequence: CDR1 SNHLY, CDR2 FYNNEI. J lost 3 bases, V lost 6 bases, and 8 bases had no gene match.

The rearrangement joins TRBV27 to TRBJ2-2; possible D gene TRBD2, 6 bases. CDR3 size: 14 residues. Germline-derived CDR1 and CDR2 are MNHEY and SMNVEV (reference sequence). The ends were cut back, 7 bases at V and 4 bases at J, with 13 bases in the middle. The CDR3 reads CASKGDSRTGELFF. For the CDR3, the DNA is TGTGCCAGCAAAGGGGACTCCCGCACCGGGGAGCTGTTTTTT.

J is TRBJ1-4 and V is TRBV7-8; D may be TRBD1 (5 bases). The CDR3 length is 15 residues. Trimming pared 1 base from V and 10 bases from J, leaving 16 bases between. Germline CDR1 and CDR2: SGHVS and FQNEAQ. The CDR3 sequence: CASSLGGSTTVKLFF. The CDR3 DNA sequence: TGTGCCAGCAGCTTAGGGGGGAGTACTACCGTAAAACTGTTTTTT.

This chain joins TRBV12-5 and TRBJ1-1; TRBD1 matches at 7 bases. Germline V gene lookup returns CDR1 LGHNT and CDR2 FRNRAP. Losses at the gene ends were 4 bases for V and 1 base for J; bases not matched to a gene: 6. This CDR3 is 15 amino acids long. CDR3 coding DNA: TGTGCTAGTGGTTCCAACAGGGGTTGGAACACTGAAGCTTTCTTT. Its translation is CASGSNRGWNTEAFF.

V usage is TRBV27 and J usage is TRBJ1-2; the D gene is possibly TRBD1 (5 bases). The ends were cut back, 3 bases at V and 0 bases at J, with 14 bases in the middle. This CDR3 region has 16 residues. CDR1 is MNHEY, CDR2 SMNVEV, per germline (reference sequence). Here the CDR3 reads CASSFRMLGANYGYTF. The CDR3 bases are TGTGCCAGCAGTTTTCGAATGCTAGGGGCTAACTATGGCTACACCTTC.

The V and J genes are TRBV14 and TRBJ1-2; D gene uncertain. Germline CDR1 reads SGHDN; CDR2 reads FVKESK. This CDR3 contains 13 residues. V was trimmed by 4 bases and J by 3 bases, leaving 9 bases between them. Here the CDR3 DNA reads TGTGCCAGCAGCCCCACCCTGTACTATGGCTACACCTTC. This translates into CASSPTLYYGYTF.

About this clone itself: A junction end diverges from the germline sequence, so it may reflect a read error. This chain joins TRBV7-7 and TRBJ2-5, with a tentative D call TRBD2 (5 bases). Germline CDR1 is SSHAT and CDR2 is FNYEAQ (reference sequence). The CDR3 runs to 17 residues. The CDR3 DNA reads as TGTGCTAGCAGCTTAGCGTTTGGACCCGCAATACAAGAGACCCAGTACTTC. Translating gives CASSLAFGPAIQETQYF.

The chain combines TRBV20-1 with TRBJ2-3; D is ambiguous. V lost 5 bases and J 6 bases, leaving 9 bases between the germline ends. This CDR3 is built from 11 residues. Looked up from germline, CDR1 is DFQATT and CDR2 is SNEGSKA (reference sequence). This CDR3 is CSAGPTDTQYF. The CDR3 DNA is TGCAGTGCTGGACCTACCGATACGCAGTATTTT.

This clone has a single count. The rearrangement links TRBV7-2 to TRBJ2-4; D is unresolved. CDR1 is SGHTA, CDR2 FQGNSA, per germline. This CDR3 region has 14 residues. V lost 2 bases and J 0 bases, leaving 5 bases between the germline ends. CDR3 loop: CASSLQVAKNIQYF. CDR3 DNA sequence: TGTGCCAGCAGCTTACAGGTAGCCAAAAACATTCAGTACTTC.

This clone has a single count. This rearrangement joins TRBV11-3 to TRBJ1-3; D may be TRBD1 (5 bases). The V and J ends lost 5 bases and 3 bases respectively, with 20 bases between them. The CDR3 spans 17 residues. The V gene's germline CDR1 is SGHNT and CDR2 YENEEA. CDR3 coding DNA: TGTGCCAGCAGCCTATCGTCCGCAGGGAAGGGTGGAAACACCATATATTTT. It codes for CASSLSSAGKGGNTIYF.

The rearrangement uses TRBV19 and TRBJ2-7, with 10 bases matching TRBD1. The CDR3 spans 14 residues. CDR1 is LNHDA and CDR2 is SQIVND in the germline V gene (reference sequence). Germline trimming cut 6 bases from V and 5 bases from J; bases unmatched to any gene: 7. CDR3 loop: CASRRTGGRDEQYF. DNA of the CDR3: TGTGCCAGTAGGAGGACAGGGGGGAGAGACGAGCAGTACTTC.

CDR3 coding DNA: TGTGCCAGCAGCGTAGAAAGTGTGTCCTACGAGCAGTACTTC. Protein: CASSVESVSYEQYF. The genes are TRBV9 and TRBJ2-7; D is uncertain. This CDR3 has 14 amino acids. Trimming left V 0 bases short and J 1 base short, with 8 bases between. Per the germline V gene, CDR1 is SGDLS and CDR2 is YYNGEE.

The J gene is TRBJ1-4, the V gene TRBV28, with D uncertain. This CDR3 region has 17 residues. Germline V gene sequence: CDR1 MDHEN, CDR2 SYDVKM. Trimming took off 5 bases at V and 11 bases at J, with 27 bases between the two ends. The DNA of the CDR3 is TGTGCCAGCAGTCCACTACCCCCCGACTCTGGAATGGGGAAACTGTTTTTT. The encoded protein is CASSPLPPDSGMGKLFF.

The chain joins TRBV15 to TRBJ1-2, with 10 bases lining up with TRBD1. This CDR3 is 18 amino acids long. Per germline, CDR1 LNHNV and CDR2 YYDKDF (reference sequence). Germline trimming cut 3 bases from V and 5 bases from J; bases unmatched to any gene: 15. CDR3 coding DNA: TGTGCCACCAGCAGCCCCCCTTTAGGGACAGGGGTTAGGTATGGCTACACCTTC. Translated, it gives CATSSPPLGTGVRYGYTF.

The CDR3 bases are TGCGCCAGCAGCTTGAACCGGGATGGGGACACCATATATTTT. It specifies CASSLNRDGDTIYF. The genes are TRBV5-1 and TRBJ1-3, with D unresolved. V lost 1 base, J lost 8 bases, and 13 bases lay in between. Germline V gene sequence: CDR1 SGHRS, CDR2 YFSETQ. The CDR3 sequence is 14 residues long.

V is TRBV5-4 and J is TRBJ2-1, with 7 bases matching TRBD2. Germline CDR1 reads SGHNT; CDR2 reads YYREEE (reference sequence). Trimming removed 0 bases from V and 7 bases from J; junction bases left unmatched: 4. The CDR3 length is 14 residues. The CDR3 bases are TGTGCCAGCAGCTTGGGTCGGGGGGAAAATGAGCAGTTCTTC. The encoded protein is CASSLGRGENEQFF.

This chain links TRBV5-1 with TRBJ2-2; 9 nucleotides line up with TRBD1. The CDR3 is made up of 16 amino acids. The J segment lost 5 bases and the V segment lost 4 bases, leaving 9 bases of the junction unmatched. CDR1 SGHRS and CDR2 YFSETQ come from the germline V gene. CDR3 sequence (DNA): TGCGCCAGCAGCGGATCCGGGACAGGGATGACCGGGGAGCTGTTTTTT. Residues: CASSGSGTGMTGELFF.

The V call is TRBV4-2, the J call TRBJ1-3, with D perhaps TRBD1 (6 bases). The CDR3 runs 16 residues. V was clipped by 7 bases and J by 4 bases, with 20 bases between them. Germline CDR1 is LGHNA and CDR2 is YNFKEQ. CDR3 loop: CASTLGSPGEGNTIYF. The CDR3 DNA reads TGTGCCAGCACCCTCGGGTCCCCAGGGGAAGGAAACACCATATATTTT.

CDR3 region: CASSRDRGETQYF. The CDR3 DNA is TGTGCCAGCAGCCGGGACAGGGGAGAGACCCAGTACTTC. The rearrangement uses TRBV9 and TRBJ2-5; 10 bases line up with TRBD1. This CDR3 has 13 residues. Germline V lookup: CDR1 SGDLS, CDR2 YYNGEE. Germline trimming cut 4 bases from V and 4 bases from J; bases unmatched to any gene: 1.

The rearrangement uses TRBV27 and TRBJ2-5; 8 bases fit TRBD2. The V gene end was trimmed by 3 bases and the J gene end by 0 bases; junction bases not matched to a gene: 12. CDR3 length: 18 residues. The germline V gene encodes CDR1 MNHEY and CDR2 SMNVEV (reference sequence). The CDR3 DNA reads TGTGCCAGCAGTTTCCTCCGTAGGACTAGCATCGACCAAGAGACCCAGTACTTC. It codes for CASSFLRRTSIDQETQYF.

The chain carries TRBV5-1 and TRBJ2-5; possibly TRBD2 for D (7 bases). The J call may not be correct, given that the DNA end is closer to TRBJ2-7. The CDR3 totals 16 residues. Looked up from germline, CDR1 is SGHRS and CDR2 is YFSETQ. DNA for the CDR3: TGCGCCAGCAGCTTGGTCGGCTGGGAGGGGGCCTACGAGCAGTACTTC. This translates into CASSLVGWEGAYEQYF.

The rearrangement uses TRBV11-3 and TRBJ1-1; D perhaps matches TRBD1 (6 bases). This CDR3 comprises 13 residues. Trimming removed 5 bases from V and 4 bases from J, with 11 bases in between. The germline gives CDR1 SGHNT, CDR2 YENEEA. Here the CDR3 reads CASSPTGPTEAFF. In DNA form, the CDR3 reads TGTGCCAGCAGCCCCACAGGGCCCACTGAAGCTTTCTTT.